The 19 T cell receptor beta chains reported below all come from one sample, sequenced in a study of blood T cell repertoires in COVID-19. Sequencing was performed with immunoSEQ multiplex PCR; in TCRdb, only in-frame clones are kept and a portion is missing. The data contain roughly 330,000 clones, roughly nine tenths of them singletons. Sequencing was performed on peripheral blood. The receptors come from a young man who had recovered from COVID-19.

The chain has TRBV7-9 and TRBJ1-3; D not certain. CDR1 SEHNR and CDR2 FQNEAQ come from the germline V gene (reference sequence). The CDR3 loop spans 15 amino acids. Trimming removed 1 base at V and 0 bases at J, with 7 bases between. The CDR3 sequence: CASSLELLSGNTIYF. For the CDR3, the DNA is TGTGCCAGCAGCTTAGAACTTCTCTCTGGAAACACCATATATTTT.

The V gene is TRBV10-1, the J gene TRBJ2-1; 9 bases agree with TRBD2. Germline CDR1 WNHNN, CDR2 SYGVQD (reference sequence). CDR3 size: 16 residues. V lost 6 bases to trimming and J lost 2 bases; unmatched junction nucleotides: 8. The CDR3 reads CASSSFSGRPYNEQFF. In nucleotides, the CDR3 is TGCGCCAGCAGCTCTTTTAGCGGGAGACCCTACAATGAGCAGTTCTTC.

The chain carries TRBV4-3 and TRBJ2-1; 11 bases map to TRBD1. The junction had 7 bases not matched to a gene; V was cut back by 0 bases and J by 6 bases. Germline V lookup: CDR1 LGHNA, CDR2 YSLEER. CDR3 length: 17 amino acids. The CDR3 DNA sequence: TGCGCCAGCAGCCAAGAGGTCCCGGGACAGGGGGGCAATGAGCAGTTCTTC. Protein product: CASSQEVPGQGGNEQFF.

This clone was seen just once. CDR3 bases: TGTGCCAGCAGCCCGGGGGGGGATAACTATGGCTACACCTTC. Translating gives CASSPGGDNYGYTF. The rearrangement uses TRBV9 and TRBJ1-2, with D possibly TRBD1 on 5 matching bases. The germline V gene encodes CDR1 SGDLS and CDR2 YYNGEE. V was trimmed by 4 bases and J by 1 base, leaving 11 bases between them. The CDR3 has 14 amino acids.

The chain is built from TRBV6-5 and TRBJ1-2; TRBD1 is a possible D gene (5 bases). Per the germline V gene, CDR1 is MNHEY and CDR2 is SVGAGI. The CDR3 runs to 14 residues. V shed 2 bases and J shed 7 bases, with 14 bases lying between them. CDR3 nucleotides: TGTGCCAGCAGTTACCGGGGGGGACTGGGTGGCTACACCTTC. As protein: CASSYRGGLGGYTF.

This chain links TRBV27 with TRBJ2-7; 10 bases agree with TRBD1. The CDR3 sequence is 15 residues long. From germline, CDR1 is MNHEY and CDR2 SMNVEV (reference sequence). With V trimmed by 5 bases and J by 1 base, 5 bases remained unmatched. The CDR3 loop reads CASSPTGGASYEQYF. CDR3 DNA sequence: TGTGCCAGCAGTCCGACAGGGGGCGCATCCTACGAGCAGTACTTC.

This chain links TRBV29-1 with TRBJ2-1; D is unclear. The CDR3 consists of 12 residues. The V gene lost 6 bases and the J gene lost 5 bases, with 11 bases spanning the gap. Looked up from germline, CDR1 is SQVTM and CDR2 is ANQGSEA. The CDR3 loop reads CSVEYMNNEQFF. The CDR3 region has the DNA TGCAGCGTGGAGTACATGAACAATGAGCAGTTCTTC.

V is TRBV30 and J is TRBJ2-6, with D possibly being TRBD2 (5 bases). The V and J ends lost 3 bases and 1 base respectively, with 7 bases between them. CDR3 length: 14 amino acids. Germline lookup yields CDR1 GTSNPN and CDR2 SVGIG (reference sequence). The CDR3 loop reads CAWSGDSGANVLTF. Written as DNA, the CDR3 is TGTGCCTGGAGCGGGGATTCTGGGGCCAACGTCCTGACTTTC. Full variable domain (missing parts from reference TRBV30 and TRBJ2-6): SQTIHQWPATLVQPVGSPLSLECTVEGTSNPNLYWYRQAAGRGLQLLFYSVGIGQISSEVPQNLSASRPQDRQFILSSKKLLLSDSGFYLCAWSGDSGANVLTFGAGSRLTVL.

The CDR3 spells CASSLVARGSYEQYF. As DNA, the CDR3 is TGTGCCAGCAGCTTAGTTGCGCGGGGGAGCTACGAGCAGTACTTC. The chain recombines TRBV11-3 with TRBJ2-7, with 7 bases lining up with TRBD2. This CDR3 spans 15 amino acids. Trimming took 1 base from V and 3 from J; bases not matched to a gene: 6. In germline, CDR1 is SGHNT, CDR2 YENEEA.

This CDR3 reads CASTPGDRPGYGYTF. The CDR3 bases are TGTGCCAGCACGCCGGGAGACCGGCCCGGCTATGGCTACACCTTC. This chain connects TRBV2 to TRBJ1-2; D remains unclear. Trimming took off 7 bases at V and 4 bases at J, with 19 bases between the two ends. CDR3 length: 15 amino acids. Germline V lookup: CDR1 SNHLY, CDR2 FYNNEI.

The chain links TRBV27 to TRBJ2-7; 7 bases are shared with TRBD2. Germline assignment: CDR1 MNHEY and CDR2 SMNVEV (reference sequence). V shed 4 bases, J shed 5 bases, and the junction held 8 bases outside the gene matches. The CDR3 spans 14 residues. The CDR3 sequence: CASSYGPGTNEQYF. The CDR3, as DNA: TGTGCCAGCAGTTATGGACCCGGGACTAACGAGCAGTACTTC.

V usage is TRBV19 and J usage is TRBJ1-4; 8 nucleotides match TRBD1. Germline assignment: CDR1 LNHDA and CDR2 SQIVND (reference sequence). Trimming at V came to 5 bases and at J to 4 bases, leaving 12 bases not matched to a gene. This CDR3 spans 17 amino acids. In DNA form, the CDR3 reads TGTGCCAGTAGTCGTCCCGGGACAGGCCGCGGTAATGAAAAACTGTTTTTT. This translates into CASSRPGTGRGNEKLFF.

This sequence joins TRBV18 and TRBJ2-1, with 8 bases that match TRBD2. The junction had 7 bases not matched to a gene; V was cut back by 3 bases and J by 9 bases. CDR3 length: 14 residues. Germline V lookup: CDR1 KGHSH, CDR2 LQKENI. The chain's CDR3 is CASSPSGLVSEQFF. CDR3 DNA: TGTGCCAGCTCACCGTCGGGACTAGTATCTGAGCAGTTCTTC.

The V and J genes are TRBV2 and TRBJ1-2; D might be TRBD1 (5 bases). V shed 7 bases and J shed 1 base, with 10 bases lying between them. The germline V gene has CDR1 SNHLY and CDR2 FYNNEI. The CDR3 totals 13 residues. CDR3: CASTPQVNYGYTF. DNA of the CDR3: TGTGCCAGCACGCCACAGGTTAACTATGGCTACACCTTC.

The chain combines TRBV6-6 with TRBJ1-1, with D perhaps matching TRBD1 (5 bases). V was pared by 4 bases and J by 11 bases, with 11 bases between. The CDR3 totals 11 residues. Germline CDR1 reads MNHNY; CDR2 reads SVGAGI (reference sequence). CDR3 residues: CASSWGGWAFF. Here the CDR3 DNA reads TGTGCCAGCAGTTGGGGGGGTTGGGCTTTCTTT.

In DNA, the CDR3 is TGTGCCAGCAGTGAAGCAGCCGGGGAAAAACTGTTTTTT. It is translated as CASSEAAGEKLFF. The chain couples TRBV6-1 to TRBJ1-4; D gene uncertain. The germline CDR1 and CDR2 sequences are MNHNS and SASEGT. Trimming cost V 0 bases and J 8 bases, with 7 bases left between them. The CDR3 extends over 13 amino acids.

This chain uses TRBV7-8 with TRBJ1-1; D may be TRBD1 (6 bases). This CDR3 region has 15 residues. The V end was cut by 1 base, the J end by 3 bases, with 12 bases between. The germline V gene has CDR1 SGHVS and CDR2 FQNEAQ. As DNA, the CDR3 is TGTGCCAGCAGCTTAGACCGGGGGGCCGACACTGAAGCTTTCTTT. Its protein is CASSLDRGADTEAFF. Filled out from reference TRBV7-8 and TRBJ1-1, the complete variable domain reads GAGVSQSPRYKVAKRGQDVALRCDPISGHVSLFWYQQALGQGPEFLTYFQNEAQLDKSGLPSDRFFAERPEGSVSTLKIQRTQQEDSAVYLCASSLDRGADTEAFFGQGTRLTVV.

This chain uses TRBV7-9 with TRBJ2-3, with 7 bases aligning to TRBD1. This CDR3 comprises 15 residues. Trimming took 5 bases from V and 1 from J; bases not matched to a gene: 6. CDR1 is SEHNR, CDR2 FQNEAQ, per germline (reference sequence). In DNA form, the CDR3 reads TGTGCCAGCAGCCAACAGGGGTCCGGCACAGATACGCAGTATTTT. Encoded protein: CASSQQGSGTDTQYF. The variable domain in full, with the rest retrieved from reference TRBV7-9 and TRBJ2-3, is DTGVSQNPRHKITKRGQNVTFRCDPISEHNRLYWYRQTLGQGPEFLTYFQNEAQLEKSRLLSDRFSAERPKGSFSTLEIQRTEQGDSAMYLCASSQQGSGTDTQYFGPGTRLTVL.

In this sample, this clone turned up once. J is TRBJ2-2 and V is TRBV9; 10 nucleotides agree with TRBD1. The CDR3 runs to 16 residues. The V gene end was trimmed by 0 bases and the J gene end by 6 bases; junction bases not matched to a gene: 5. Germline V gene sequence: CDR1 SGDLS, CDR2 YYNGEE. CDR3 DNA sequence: TGTGCCAGCAGCGTAGATGGGACAGGGGTGGCCGGGGAGCTGTTTTTT. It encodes CASSVDGTGVAGELFF.